Below, one T cell receptor (beta chain) is given with its context. Its antigen target is currently unknown. No much larger clonotype is one base removed from it; base qualities were not supplied. The CDR3 regions of human TCRbeta chains were analyzed by immunosequencing. The paper's processing steps were these. TCRs in the repertoires were compared against a reference library of SARS-CoV-2-specific TCRs that had been generated with the MIRA antigen-specificity platform. Breadth was defined as the fraction of unique TCRs that were SARS-CoV-2-associated. Depth was defined as the fraction of total T cells that were SARS-CoV-2-associated. Each spike-specific TCR was assigned to its reactive spike region and to a CD4 or CD8 class using the MIRA data. Log10-transformed breadth and depth values were compared by one-way ANOVA with Sidak's multiple comparisons tests. What TCRdb holds here is the immuneACCESS table cut down to in-frame rearrangements. Part of the clones is not present; checked against another copy, under half of the missing clones reflect an unresolved V gene, and the others are unexplained. The DNA was the basis for D and trimming; V, J and clone size are from that table. Present in this sample are tens of thousands of clones, around 90% of which were seen just once. Clones ranked in the top ten supply 2.4% of the sample.

This entry is derived from a study of T cell responses to AZD1222 COVID-19 vaccine (dated by TCRdb to the early 2020s). Regarding the research as a whole: AZD1222 recipients with second doses at about 4 weeks or about 12 weeks were pooled, because spike-specific TCR depth and breadth did not differ between schedules. Enrollment into the trials was organized by age into subgroups of 18-55, 56-69 and 70-plus years, and those subgroups contained about 160, 30 and 59 TCR-sequenced participants, respectively. A total of more than 230 trial participants underwent TCR sequencing, of whom 207 had received two doses of AZD1222 and roughly 26 had received two doses of the MenACWY control vaccine.

The germline V gene provides CDR1 SGHAT and CDR2 FQNNGV. V trim: 4 bases; J trim: 5 bases; unmatched bases: 4. The CDR3 has 15 amino acids, counting the end cysteine and phenylalanine. Of the read, only the CDR3 DNA is kept; its 45 bases are in frame from base 1. Study-wide conclusions, independent of this receptor: In the small 56-69-year group, the increase in depth fell short of significance, most likely because of low power. After two AZD1222 doses, spike-specific TCR breadth and depth were significantly higher than at day 0 and than in MenACWY recipients. Epitopes outside the regions mutated in the B.1.351 and B.1.1.7 variants were reportedly recognized by nearly half of the unique spike-specific TCRs. Because no day 14 peak-response samples were available, repertoires were characterized only after the peak T cell response. Conclusions about previously exposed vaccinees are limited because only a handful of AZD1222 recipients were SARS-CoV-2 seropositive at baseline. Participants were mostly white British and included more females than males, and it was suggested by the authors that clonal diversity may have been underestimated. CD4 TCRs associated with the vaccine covered the entire spike protein, and the dominant responses were in regions 160-218 and 743-854.

According to the study, the label for this sample's time point signals: baseline before first vaccination. Vaccinee samples came from UK trials COV001 and COV002, including a single-blind randomized controlled phase 2/3 trial of AZD1222 (ChAdOx1 nCoV-19) in healthy adults. For TCRbeta chain sequencing, PBMC samples from trial participants were taken at day 0 and at day 28 after the second dose. The sample in question was peripheral blood, obtained on day 0 of AZD1222 vaccination. The receptor chain draws on TRBV11-2 and TRBJ2-1, and 11 junctional nucleotides match TRBD2. The TCR was taken from an adult in good health. The CDR3 amino acid sequence is: CASSSPTSGNNEQFF. The DNA reads TGTGCCAGCAGCTCCCCGACTAGCGGGAACAATGAGCAGTTCTTC.